This T cell receptor beta chain appears in the sequencing data of a study of shared clonotypes between healthy human individuals (TCRdb year 2020). For the study in its entirety: The cohort comprised two women and three men aged 18 to 49 years. Per donor, leukapheresis produced somewhere between about 0.94 and 9 billion PBMCs. To estimate repertoire size and how much clonotypes are shared between individuals, the study performed deep sequencing of blood TCR repertoires from a handful of healthy adults. Per donor, three plates each were used for CD4 naive and CD4 memory, two for CD8 naive, and one for CD8 memory. Different laboratories and diverse techniques were used to prepare libraries and sequence TCR repertoires, to increase sequencing depth and limit assay-specific biases.

TCR CDR3 regions were amplified from genomic DNA by multiplex PCR using the deep immunoSEQ assay. Extracted genomic DNA from each cell subset was spread evenly across all wells of several immunoSEQ 96-well plates, with each plate serving as a replicate. For sorted subsets, 200 to 250 ng of genomic DNA, equivalent to tens of thousands of T cell genomes, went into each replicate PCR. Purified libraries were quantified with a Qubit 3.0 fluorometer, sized on a Bioanalyzer 2100, and re-quantified with the KAPA Library Quantification kit. Every immunoSEQ 96-well plate was sequenced on a separate single-read 150-cycle Illumina NextSeq 550 flow cell. Processing in the source paper ran as follows. Because only junctional sequences without quality scores were contained in the immunoSEQ output, filtering matching that applied to full-length reads could not be performed. Sequences were annotated with PyIR, a Python wrapper for IgBLAST v1.9, and V/J genes and CDR3 were assigned using IMGT germline references. Reads with weak V/J assignments (E-value above 1e-6), missing CDR3, stop codons, out-of-frame junctions, or ambiguous translated residues were removed. V3J clonotypes were defined by identical inferred V gene, J gene, and CDR3 amino acid sequence. Percentage overlap between repertoires was calculated by dividing the number of shared unique clonotypes by the size of the smaller repertoire. Richness of each repertoire was evaluated using RTK rarefaction, the Chao1 estimator, and Recon v2.1 estimates of unobserved clonotypes. Generation probabilities for all TCRbeta clonotypes obtained by the gDNA method from a few donors were computed using OLGA. TCRdb mirrors the immuneACCESS table, restricted to in-frame sequences. Some clones are absent from its copies; in checked studies, under half trace to an unresolved V gene, and the reason for the others is unknown. The D gene and trimming were derived from the DNA, and the V and J assignments and clone size from that table. The sample table holds about 2.1 million clones, of which about 93% were seen once. Around 1.7% of the sample goes to the ten largest clones.

The paper as a whole reports these results and caveats: Even with the large sequencing depth, rarefaction of the sorted-subset datasets indicated that sequencing was incomplete. Sampling was restricted to blood, and TCR repertoires in tissue are likely to differ from TCR repertoires in blood. Based on pairwise subsampling, the degree of clonotype sharing among donors was expected to be affected by sequencing depth. Roughly 5.2% of naive CD4, more than 3% of naive CD8, about 2.1% of memory CD4, and 0.4% of memory CD8 clonotypes were shared across a few donors. Naive subsets generally had larger estimated clonotype richness than memory subsets did. Clonotypes shared by all four sorted-subset donors showed higher generation probabilities than non-shared clonotypes. Because the study included only a small number of donors, the genetic and exposure-history diversity represented was limited.

CD8 naive samples consisted of CD45RO-negative cells that were positively selected for CCR7, yielding a CD45RA+CCR7+ population without TemRA cells. The donors were healthy, HIV-negative adults who had no recently reported acute infections or vaccinations. All donors were Caucasian adults living in Nashville, Tennessee, USA. After blood collection by leukapheresis, PBMCs were isolated using Ficoll-Histopaque density gradient centrifugation and then cryopreserved in the vapor phase of liquid nitrogen. Purity and quantity of every magnetically sorted T cell population were checked by analytical flow cytometry. From each sorted fraction, genomic DNA was isolated and quantified by UV absorbance on a Nanodrop 2000c. Details on this clone: Its antigen remains unidentified. A junction boundary mismatches the germline segment, possibly from a read error.

Spanning cysteine to phenylalanine, the CDR3 consists of 15 amino acids. Only the CDR3 portion is preserved as DNA: 45 bases, with reading frame beginning at the first base. CDR1 and CDR2 are read off the germline V gene (reference sequence) as MNHEY and SMNVEV. Sequencing was done on a sample of naive CD8+ T cells from PBMCs. The cell subset or site label, as the study defines it: CD45RA+CCR7+. The clonotype was recovered from a man aged 18 to 29 in good health. Some clones in this sample may be carry-over from other donors' samples. The chain is encoded by TRBV27 joined to TRBJ2-7; 8 of the junction bases match TRBD2. The nucleotides are TGTGCCAGCAGTTTATGGGCTAGCGGGTCCTCCGAGCAGTACTTC. This gives the protein CASSLWASGSSEQYF.